The sequence of this T cell receptor (beta chain) was determined in a study of blood T cells in healthy people across ages. A sample-barcoded 5' primer and a J-beta primer mix were used in a second PCR of about 7 to 12 cycles. One entry per CDR3 protein results from TCRdb running MiXCR on the 5' RACE reads. In the table there are 1.2 million to 1.5 million distinct CDR3 sequences, approximately 38% of which are singletons. Material for sequencing was blood. The clonotype was recovered from a young woman in good health.

CDR3 in DNA: TGTGCCAGCAGCTCACCGCCCACTAGCGGGAGGGGCTGGGTAGCGAATGAGCAGTTCTTC. Translating it yields CASSSPPTSGRGWVANEQFF. The chain joins TRBV7-9 to TRBJ2-1; 13 bases agree with TRBD2. This CDR3 spans 20 amino acids. Germline V gives CDR1 SEHNR, CDR2 FQNEAQ (reference sequence). The V gene end was trimmed by 4 bases and the J gene end by 7 bases; junction bases not matched to a gene: 19.